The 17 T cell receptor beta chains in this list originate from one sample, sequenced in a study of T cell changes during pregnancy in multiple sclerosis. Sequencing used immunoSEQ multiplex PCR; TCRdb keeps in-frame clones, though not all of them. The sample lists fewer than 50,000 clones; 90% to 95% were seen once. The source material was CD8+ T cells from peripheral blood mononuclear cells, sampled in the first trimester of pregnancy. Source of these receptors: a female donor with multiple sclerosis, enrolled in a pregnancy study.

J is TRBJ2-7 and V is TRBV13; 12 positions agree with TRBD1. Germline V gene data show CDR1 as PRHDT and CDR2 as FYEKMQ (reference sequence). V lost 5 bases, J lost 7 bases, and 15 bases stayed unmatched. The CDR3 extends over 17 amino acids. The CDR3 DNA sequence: TGTGCCAGCAGCGCCCTAGAGACGGGACAGGGGGCGAGGGAGCAGTACTTC. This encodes CASSALETGQGAREQYF.

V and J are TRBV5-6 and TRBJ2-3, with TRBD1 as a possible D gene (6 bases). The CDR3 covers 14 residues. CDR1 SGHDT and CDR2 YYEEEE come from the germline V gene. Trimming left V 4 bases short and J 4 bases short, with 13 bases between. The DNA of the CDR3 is TGTGCCAGCAGCCACGAACAGGGTTCAGATACGCAGTATTTT. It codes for CASSHEQGSDTQYF.

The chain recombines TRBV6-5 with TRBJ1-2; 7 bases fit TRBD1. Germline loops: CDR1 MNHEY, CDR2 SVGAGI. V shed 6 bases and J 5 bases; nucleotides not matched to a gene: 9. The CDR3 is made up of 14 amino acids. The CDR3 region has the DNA TGTGCCAGCAGCTCCGGGACAGAAAGTTATGGCTACACCTTC. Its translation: CASSSGTESYGYTF.

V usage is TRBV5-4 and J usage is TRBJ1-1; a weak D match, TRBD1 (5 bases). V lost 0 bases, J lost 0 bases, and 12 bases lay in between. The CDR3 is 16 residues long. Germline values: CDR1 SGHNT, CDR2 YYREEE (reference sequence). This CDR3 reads CASSLEAGSLNTEAFF. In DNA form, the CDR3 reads TGTGCCAGCAGCTTGGAGGCAGGGTCCCTGAACACTGAAGCTTTCTTT.

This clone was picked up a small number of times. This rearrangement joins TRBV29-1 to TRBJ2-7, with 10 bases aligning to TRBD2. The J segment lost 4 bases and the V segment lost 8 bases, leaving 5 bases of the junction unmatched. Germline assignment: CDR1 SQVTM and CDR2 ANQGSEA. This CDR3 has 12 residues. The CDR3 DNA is TGCAGCTCTTCTAGCGGGAGTTACGAGCAGTACTTC. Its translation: CSSSSGSYEQYF.

The CDR3 here is CASSFGRGEQFF. Written as DNA, the CDR3 is TGTGCCAGCAGTTTTGGTAGGGGCGAGCAGTTCTTC. The chain combines TRBV27 with TRBJ2-1; TRBD1 is a possible D gene (5 bases). Trimming removed 3 bases from V and 10 bases from J, with 10 bases in between. The CDR3 runs to 12 residues. Germline V gene data show CDR1 as MNHEY and CDR2 as SMNVEV (reference sequence).

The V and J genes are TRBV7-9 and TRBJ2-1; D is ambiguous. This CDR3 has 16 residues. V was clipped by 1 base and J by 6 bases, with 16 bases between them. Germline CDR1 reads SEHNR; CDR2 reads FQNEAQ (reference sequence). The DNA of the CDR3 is TGTGCCAGCAGCTTAGGATCACCGCAGGTGGGCAATGAGCAGTTCTTC. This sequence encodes CASSLGSPQVGNEQFF. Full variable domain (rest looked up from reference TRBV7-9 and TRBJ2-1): DTGVSQNPRHKITKRGQNVTFRCDPISEHNRLYWYRQTLGQGPEFLTYFQNEAQLEKSRLLSDRFSAERPKGSFSTLEIQRTEQGDSAMYLCASSLGSPQVGNEQFFGPGTRLTVL.

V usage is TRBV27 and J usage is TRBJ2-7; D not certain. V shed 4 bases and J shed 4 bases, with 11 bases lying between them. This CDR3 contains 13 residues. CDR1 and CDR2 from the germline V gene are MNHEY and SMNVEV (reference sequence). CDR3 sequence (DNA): TGTGCCAGCAGTTCATCGGGCCGTTACGAGCAGTACTTC. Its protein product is CASSSSGRYEQYF.

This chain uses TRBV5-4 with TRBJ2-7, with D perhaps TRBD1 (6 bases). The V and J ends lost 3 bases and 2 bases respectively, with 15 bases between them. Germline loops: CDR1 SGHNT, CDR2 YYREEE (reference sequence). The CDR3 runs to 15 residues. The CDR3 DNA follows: TGTGCCAGCAGCTCGGGCCCGGGACAAGCCTACGAGCAGTACTTC. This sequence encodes CASSSGPGQAYEQYF.

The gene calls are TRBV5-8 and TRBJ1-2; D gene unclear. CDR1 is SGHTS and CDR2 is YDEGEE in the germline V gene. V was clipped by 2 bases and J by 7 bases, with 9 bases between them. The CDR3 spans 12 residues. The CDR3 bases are TGTGCCAGCAGCTTTGACAAAATTGGCTACACCTTC. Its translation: CASSFDKIGYTF.

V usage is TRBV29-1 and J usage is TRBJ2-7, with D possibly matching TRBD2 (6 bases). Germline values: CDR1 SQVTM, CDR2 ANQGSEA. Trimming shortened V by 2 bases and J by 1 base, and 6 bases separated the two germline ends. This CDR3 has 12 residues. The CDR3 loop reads CSVELASYEQYF. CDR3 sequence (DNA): TGCAGCGTTGAACTAGCGTCCTACGAGCAGTACTTC.

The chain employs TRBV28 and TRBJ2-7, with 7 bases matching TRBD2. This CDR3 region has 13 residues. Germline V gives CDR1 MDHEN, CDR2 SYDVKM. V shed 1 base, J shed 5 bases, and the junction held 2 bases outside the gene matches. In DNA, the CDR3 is TGTGCCAGCAGTTTATTCGGGGGGAACGAGCAGTACTTC. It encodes CASSLFGGNEQYF.

The CDR3 sequence is CSVEGPTYEQYF. CDR3 nucleotides: TGCAGCGTTGAGGGCCCTACCTACGAGCAGTACTTC. The rearrangement links TRBV29-1 to TRBJ2-7; D unresolved. Germline assignment: CDR1 SQVTM and CDR2 ANQGSEA. The V and J ends lost 3 bases and 2 bases respectively, with 8 bases between them. The CDR3 is 12 residues long.

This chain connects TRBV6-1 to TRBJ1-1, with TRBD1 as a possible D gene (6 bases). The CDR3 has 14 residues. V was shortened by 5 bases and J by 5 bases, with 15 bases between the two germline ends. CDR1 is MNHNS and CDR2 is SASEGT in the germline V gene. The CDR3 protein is CASSISGDWTEAFF. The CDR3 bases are TGTGCCAGCAGTATATCAGGGGATTGGACTGAAGCTTTCTTT.

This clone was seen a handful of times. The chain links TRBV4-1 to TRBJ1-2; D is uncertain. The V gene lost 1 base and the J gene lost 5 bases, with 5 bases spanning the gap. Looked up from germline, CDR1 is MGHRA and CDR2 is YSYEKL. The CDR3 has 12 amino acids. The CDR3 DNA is TGCGCCAGCAGCCAAGGGAGGTATGGCTACACCTTC. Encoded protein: CASSQGRYGYTF.

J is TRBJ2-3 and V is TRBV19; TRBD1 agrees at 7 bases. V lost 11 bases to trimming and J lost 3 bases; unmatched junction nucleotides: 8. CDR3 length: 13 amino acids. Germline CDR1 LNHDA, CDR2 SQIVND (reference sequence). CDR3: CAGKDRETDTQYF. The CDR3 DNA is TGTGCCGGTAAAGACAGGGAAACAGATACGCAGTATTTT.

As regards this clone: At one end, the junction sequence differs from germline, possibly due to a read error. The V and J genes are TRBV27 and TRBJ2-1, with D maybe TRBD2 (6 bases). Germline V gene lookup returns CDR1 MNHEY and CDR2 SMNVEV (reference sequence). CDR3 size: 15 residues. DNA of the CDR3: TGTGCCGGCAGTCTAGAGCGGGCTTCCTACAATGAGCAGTTCTTC. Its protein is CAGSLERASYNEQFF.